One sample yielded the 4 T cell receptor beta chains listed below, sequenced in a study of shared clonotypes between healthy human individuals. TCRdb's copy holds only in-frame clones and misses some; the assay was immunoSEQ multiplex PCR. The sample lists around 1,900,000 clones, approximately 92% occurring once. Naive CD8 cells lacked CD45RO and underwent positive selection for CCR7, leaving out terminally differentiated effector memory CD45RA+ cells. Source material: naive CD8+ T cells from PBMCs. The receptors derive from a man between 18 and 35 years old in good health. Some clones in this sample may be carry-over from other donors' samples.

The chain combines TRBV9 with TRBJ2-1, with 7 bases matching TRBD2. Germline assignment: CDR1 SGDLS and CDR2 YYNGEE. V gave up 3 bases and J gave up 6 bases; unmatched junction bases: 6. This CDR3 contains 14 residues. This chain's CDR3 is CASSGGSYLNEQFF. The CDR3 coding sequence is TGTGCCAGCAGCGGCGGGAGTTATCTCAATGAGCAGTTCTTC.

Written as DNA, the CDR3 is TGTGCCAGCAGCTTACTACCGGGGAGGGGGGACACCATATATTTT. Residues: CASSLLPGRGDTIYF. V is TRBV7-9 and J is TRBJ1-3; D possibly corresponds to TRBD1 (6 bases). The CDR3 spans 15 residues. V was cut by 2 bases and J by 8 bases, with 16 bases left in between. Germline CDR1 is SEHNR and CDR2 is FQNEAQ (reference sequence).

This chain links TRBV7-9 with TRBJ2-5, with D unresolved. V was shortened by 0 bases and J by 3 bases, with 14 bases between the two germline ends. The CDR3 totals 16 residues. Germline lookup yields CDR1 SEHNR and CDR2 FQNEAQ (reference sequence). CDR3: CASSLAMFRPKETQYF. CDR3 coding DNA: TGTGCCAGCAGCTTAGCGATGTTCAGGCCTAAAGAGACCCAGTACTTC.

The chain has TRBV27 and TRBJ2-2; D is unclear. This CDR3 region has 16 residues. V shed 4 bases and J shed 5 bases, with 17 bases lying between them. Germline V gives CDR1 MNHEY, CDR2 SMNVEV (reference sequence). CDR3 bases: TGTGCCAGCAGTTCCACACTGACTGGGTTTACCGGGGAGCTGTTTTTT. Protein: CASSSTLTGFTGELFF.